The sample holds a few counts of the clone carrying this T cell receptor (beta chain). This sample was included in a study of blood T cell repertoires in COVID-19. Study at large: The United States, Italy and Spain were the sources of the acute and convalescent COVID-19 samples. T cells, B-cell-depleted T cells, or PBMCs provided the cDNA or gDNA that served as material.

This CDR3 has 14 residues. Germline-derived CDR1 and CDR2 are MNHEY and SVGAGI. V was pared by 4 bases and J by 6 bases, with 5 bases of the junction left unmatched. Per the original data handling: Amplified reference gene primers provided the basis for estimating nucleated cell counts. TCRdb's copy holds only in-frame clones and misses some; the assay was immunoSEQ multiplex PCR. The V and J calls and the clone size are those of that table, but D and trimming were determined from the DNA. The table shows some 62,000 clones, with approximately 85% occurring only once. This receptor was obtained from a human donor in a cohort sampled during active COVID-19. V and J are TRBV6-5 and TRBJ1-5; 8 positions match TRBD1. The sequenced material came from peripheral blood. The CDR3 reads CASSFRGQGQPQHF. CDR3 nucleotides: TGTGCCAGCAGTTTCAGGGGGCAGGGTCAGCCCCAGCATTTT.